The rows below give T cell receptor beta chains drawn from one sample of a study of blood T cell repertoires in COVID-19. Here immunoSEQ multiplex PCR was the method, and the copy in TCRdb shows in-frame clones only, minus some. The table records some 240,000 clones, more than 75% of them present only once. The sample was peripheral blood. These receptors all stem from a human donor in a cohort sampled during active COVID-19. Each CDR3 is given with its conserved first and last residue. Fields, in order: clone size, V gene, CDR3 length, J gene, D gene, CDR3 DNA, CDR3 protein. D genes are given only for firm matches. Not all rows give a size; the values are once, few, many and, for expanded clones, a class.

>NA|TRBV9|14|TRBJ1-3|NA
TGTGCCAGCAGCGTAGGGGCAGGGGGAAACACCATATATTTT
CASSVGAGGNTIYF
>NA|TRBV6-1|14|TRBJ1-3|NA
TGTGCCAGCAGTGAATTACAGGGCCGAAACACCATATATTTT
CASSELQGRNTIYF
>NA|TRBV25-1|12|TRBJ1-1|NA
TGTGCCAGCAGTTCCGGGGGGTTTGAAGCTTTCTTT
CASSSGGFEAFF
>NA|TRBV4-3|15|TRBJ1-1|TRBD1
TGCGCCAGCAGCCCCTCGGGACAGGGGAACACTGAAGCTTTCTTT
CASSPSGQGNTEAFF
>NA|TRBV23-1|19|TRBJ1-5|TRBD1
TGCGCCAGCAATCCGAGGGGCAGGGGGCGAAAATGTAGCAATCAGCCCCAGCATTTT
CASNPRGRGRKCSNQPQHF
>NA|TRBV7-9|14|TRBJ2-7|NA
TGTGCCAGCAGGCCGTATAGCGGAACCTACGAGCAGTACTTC
CASRPYSGTYEQYF
>few|TRBV14|15|TRBJ2-7|NA
TGTGCCAGCAGCCAAGTGGGACTCTTTACCGGGGAGCAGTACTTC
CASSQVGLFTGEQYF
>NA|TRBV4-2|16|TRBJ1-6|TRBD1
TGTGCCAGCAGCCTGGGTGGACAGGGGCTACATTCACCCCTCCACTTT
CASSLGGQGLHSPLHF
>NA|TRBV18|14|TRBJ1-3|NA
TGTGCCAGCTCACCAAACAGGGACGGAAACACCATATATTTT
CASSPNRDGNTIYF
>NA|TRBV27|13|TRBJ2-7|NA
TGTGCCAGCAGTCCCTCAGGGGTCTACGAGCAGTACTTC
CASSPSGVYEQYF
>NA|TRBV4-2|16|TRBJ2-7|TRBD1
TGTGCCAGCAGCCAAGATGGAGGGACAGGGGGCCACGAGCAGTACTTC
CASSQDGGTGGHEQYF
>NA|TRBV19|16|TRBJ2-5|NA
TGTGCCAGTAGTACCTCGTCAAGGGAGGGGGGGGAGACCCAGTACTTC
CASSTSSREGGETQYF
>NA|TRBV2|13|TRBJ2-5|NA
TGTGCCAGCTTAGGACTACTCCAAGAGACCCAGTACTTC
CASLGLLQETQYF
>NA|TRBV4-3|17|TRBJ2-1|TRBD2
TGCGCCAGCAGCCAAGTCGCCCCGGGGGGCTCCTACAATGAGCAGTTCTTC
CASSQVAPGGSYNEQFF
>NA|TRBV29-1|13|TRBJ1-1|TRBD1
TGCAGCGTATCCGGGACAGGGTGGACTGAAGCTTTCTTT
CSVSGTGWTEAFF
>NA|TRBV28|14|TRBJ1-2|NA
TGTGCCAGCTTAGGAGGGGTGGATGGCTATGGCTACACCTTC
CASLGGVDGYGYTF
>few|TRBV19|16|TRBJ1-1|TRBD1
TGTGCCAGTGCCCCGGGACAGGGGGCTGGGGGCACTGAAGCTTTCTTT
CASAPGQGAGGTEAFF
>NA|TRBV7-2|13|TRBJ2-7|TRBD2
TGTGCCAGCAGCTCACTAGCGGGAGAAGAGCAGTACTTC
CASSSLAGEEQYF
>NA|TRBV20-1|11|TRBJ1-2|NA
TGCAGTGCTAGTCAGGGGTATGGCTACACCTTC
CSASQGYGYTF
>NA|TRBV2|15|TRBJ2-7|NA
TGTGCCAGCAGTGCCGGGGTCCGGGTTGAGGGCGAGCAGTACTTC
CASSAGVRVEGEQYF
>NA|TRBV7-2|13|TRBJ2-7|TRBD2
TGTGCCAGCAGCTGGAAAGCGGGAGACGAGCAGTACTTC
CASSWKAGDEQYF
>NA|TRBV6-6|12|TRBJ2-7|TRBD1
TGTGCCAGCAGTCAAACAGGGGGTGAGCAGTACTTC
CASSQTGGEQYF
>NA|TRBV6-2/TRBV6-3|13|TRBJ1-5|TRBD1
TGTGCCAGCAGTTTGGGACAGTATTGGCCCCAGCATTTT
CASSLGQYWPQHF
>few|TRBV5-8|12|TRBJ1-1|NA
TGTGCCAGCCCCTTATGGAGGGGGGGAGCTTTCTTT
CASPLWRGGAFF
>NA|TRBV5-1|15|TRBJ2-7|TRBD2
TGCGCCAGCAGCTTGGGGGGGACTACCTCCTACGAGCAGTACTTC
CASSLGGTTSYEQYF
>NA|TRBV19|13|TRBJ2-5|TRBD1
TGTGCCAGTAGTGCGGGACAGGGAGAGACCCAGTACTTC
CASSAGQGETQYF
>few|TRBV5-4|16|TRBJ2-3|TRBD2
TGTGCCAGCAGCTTGGGCTCTAGCGGGAACCCAGATACGCAGTATTTT
CASSLGSSGNPDTQYF
>NA|TRBV18|15|TRBJ2-5|NA
TGTGCCAGCTCACCACCGGCGGGGTACCAAGAGACCCAGTACTTC
CASSPPAGYQETQYF
>NA|TRBV7-9|14|TRBJ2-7|NA
TGTGCCAGCACCTCCGGACGGGGCTCCTACGAGCAGTACTTC
CASTSGRGSYEQYF
>NA|TRBV3-1/TRBV3-2|16|TRBJ1-4|TRBD1
TGTGCCAGCAGCCTGGGGACAGGGCGGGGAGGTGAAAAACTGTTTTTT
CASSLGTGRGGEKLFF
>NA|TRBV7-9|12|TRBJ1-3|TRBD1
TGTGCCAGCAGCTCTCCGGGACAGACCATATATTTT
CASSSPGQTIYF
>few|TRBV5-5|12|TRBJ1-1|NA
TGTGCCAGCAGCTCCGCGGGGTATGAAGCTTTCTTT
CASSSAGYEAFF
>NA|TRBV6-5|15|TRBJ1-2|TRBD1
TGTGCCAGCAGTTACCGGAAGGGGGCCGGGTATGGCTACACCTTC
CASSYRKGAGYGYTF
>NA|TRBV27|16|TRBJ2-5|TRBD2
TGTGCCAGCAGTTGGGAACCAGCGGGGGGTCAAGAGACCCAGTACTTC
CASSWEPAGGQETQYF
>NA|TRBV18|14|TRBJ1-6|NA
TGTGCCAGCTCACCGGGCCATACAGGGTCACCCCTCCACTTT
CASSPGHTGSPLHF
>NA|TRBV5-5|15|TRBJ2-1|NA
TGTGCCAGCAGCTGGAGCGGCAGTCTAGCCAATGAGCAGTTCTTC
CASSWSGSLANEQFF
>NA|TRBV27|14|TRBJ2-3|TRBD2
TGTGCCAGCAGTACGGGACTAGCGGGTCATACGCAGTATTTT
CASSTGLAGHTQYF
>NA|TRBV4-3|17|TRBJ2-7|TRBD2
TGCGCCAGCAGCCAAGACCCATTAGCGGGCGCGGGGGGGGAGCAGTACTTC
CASSQDPLAGAGGEQYF
>once|TRBV6-2/TRBV6-3|16|TRBJ2-6|NA
TGTGCCAGCAGTCAGGGACTCGTCCCTGGGGCCAACGTCCTGACTTTC
CASSQGLVPGANVLTF
>NA|TRBV6-5|14|TRBJ2-7|TRBD2
TGTGCCAGCTCGGGGGGGACTAGCGGCTACGAGCAGTACTTC
CASSGGTSGYEQYF
>few|TRBV19|13|TRBJ2-7|TRBD1
TGTGCCAGTAGCCGACAGGGCGGACACGAGCAGTACTTC
CASSRQGGHEQYF
>NA|TRBV5-1|14|TRBJ2-1|NA
TGCGCCAGCAGCTTGACAGGGAGTGTGCATGAGCAGTTCTTC
CASSLTGSVHEQFF
>NA|TRBV24-1|15|TRBJ2-7|TRBD1
TGTGCCACCAGTGATCCCGGGACAGGGAACGACGAGCAGTACTTC
CATSDPGTGNDEQYF
>NA|TRBV4-2|16|TRBJ1-1|NA
TGTGCCAGCAGCCAAGATAGCGGGGCTTCGAACACTGAAGCTTTCTTT
CASSQDSGASNTEAFF
>NA|TRBV2|14|TRBJ1-2|TRBD1
TGTGCCAGCAGTGGGGGGACAGGCTGGGATGGCTACACCTTC
CASSGGTGWDGYTF
>NA|TRBV6-5|13|TRBJ2-3|TRBD2
TGTGCCAGCGGAGGGAGGGGCACAGATACGCAGTATTTT
CASGGRGTDTQYF
>few|TRBV5-3|14|TRBJ1-1|NA
TGTGCCAGAAGCGCCCGGGAGAGGAACACTGAAGCTTTCTTT
CARSARERNTEAFF
>NA|TRBV19|14|TRBJ2-1|NA
TGTGCCAGTAAGGGCAGAGGACTTCTGGATGAGCAGTTCTTC
CASKGRGLLDEQFF
>NA|TRBV5-6|14|TRBJ1-4|NA
TGTGCCAGCAGCTTGTGGGGGCTCGAGGAAAAACTGTTTTTT
CASSLWGLEEKLFF
>once|TRBV25-1|15|TRBJ1-1|TRBD1
TGTGCCAGCAGTGTCCCGACAGGGGAGAACACTGAAGCTTTCTTT
CASSVPTGENTEAFF
>once|TRBV7-2|16|TRBJ2-1|TRBD1
TGTGCCAGCAGCGGTCGCGACAGGGTGGCCTACAATGAGCAGTTCTTC
CASSGRDRVAYNEQFF
>few|TRBV6-2/TRBV6-3|14|TRBJ2-7|NA
TGTGCCAGCAGTCCGTCGTCTGAGGCGGGCGAGCAGTACTTC
CASSPSSEAGEQYF
>NA|TRBV19|14|TRBJ1-5|TRBD1
TGTGCCAGTAGTGTACAGGGGAGCAATCAGCCCCAGCATTTT
CASSVQGSNQPQHF
>NA|TRBV2|14|TRBJ2-7|NA
TGTGCCAGCAGGGGGGACTCCTCTCGCTACGAGCAGTACTTC
CASRGDSSRYEQYF